A single sample is the source of the 27 T cell receptor beta chains below, sequenced in a study of long-term antiretroviral therapy in people with HIV. Sequencing relied on immunoSEQ assay v3.0, run at survey level. Sequenced by immunoSEQ multiplex PCR; TCRdb stores in-frame clones only, minus some. The table shows about 25,000 clones, with approximately 88% occurring only once. The starting material was unsorted PBMCs, obtained around 4.2 years after starting antiretroviral therapy. The receptors shown here come from a man aged 30 to 45 with HIV.

The chain uses TRBV18 and TRBJ2-5, with 11 bases identical to TRBD1. Per germline, CDR1 KGHSH and CDR2 LQKENI. V was clipped by 4 bases and J by 3 bases; unmatched bases: 4. CDR3 size: 15 residues. CDR3 sequence: CASSQGQGVEETQYF. CDR3 nucleotides: TGTGCCAGCTCACAGGGACAGGGGGTCGAAGAGACCCAGTACTTC.

This clone was seen just once. This chain connects TRBV7-3 to TRBJ1-1; maybe TRBD1 (5 bases). Between the trimmed V and J ends, which lost 5 bases and 6 bases, there was a span of 16 bases. Germline CDR1 is SGHTA and CDR2 is FQGTGA. This CDR3 is built from 14 residues. DNA of the CDR3: TGTGCCAGCAGCCTCCAGGCGGGGGATGCTGAAGCTTTCTTT. Protein product: CASSLQAGDAEAFF.

The J gene is TRBJ2-2, the V gene TRBV4-1; 7 nucleotides agree with TRBD2. V lost 1 base and J lost 5; bases outside the gene matches: 13. The CDR3 is 18 residues long. Germline CDR1 reads MGHRA; CDR2 reads YSYEKL. CDR3 sequence: CASSQGSSGIGFTGELFF. For the CDR3, the DNA is TGCGCCAGCAGCCAAGGGTCCAGCGGGATAGGGTTTACCGGGGAGCTGTTTTTT.

The J gene is TRBJ2-3, the V gene TRBV14, with 12 bases matching TRBD2. CDR1 SGHDN and CDR2 FVKESK come from the germline V gene. V lost 3 bases, J lost 4 bases, and 2 bases stayed unmatched. The CDR3 spans 15 residues. This chain's CDR3 is CASSHRLAGADTQYF. DNA for the CDR3: TGTGCCAGCAGCCACCGACTAGCGGGAGCAGATACGCAGTATTTT.

In its sample, this clone was seen a few times. V gene TRBV6-5 combines with J gene TRBJ1-2; 7 bases agree with TRBD1. The length of the CDR3 is 13 residues. Germline loops: CDR1 MNHEY, CDR2 SVGAGI. V dropped 4 bases and J dropped 7; count of bases not matched to a gene: 6. In DNA form, the CDR3 reads TGTGCCAGCAGTTCAGGACAGGCGGGTGGCTACACCTTC. Amino acids: CASSSGQAGGYTF.

V is TRBV4-3 and J is TRBJ2-1; 11 bases map to TRBD2. The CDR3 loop spans 18 amino acids. V lost 1 base and J lost 8; bases outside the gene matches: 13. Germline lookup yields CDR1 LGHNA and CDR2 YSLEER. The CDR3 coding sequence is TGCGCCAGCAGCCAAGGTGCCCCCACTAGCGGGAGATTACATGAGCAGTTCTTC. Protein product: CASSQGAPTSGRLHEQFF.

The table lists this clone with a few counts. This chain links TRBV28 with TRBJ2-7; no firm D call. The V and J ends lost 4 bases and 6 bases respectively, with 22 bases between them. The CDR3 extends over 16 amino acids. Per germline, CDR1 MDHEN and CDR2 SYDVKM. CDR3: CASSSPGASPRIEQYF. The CDR3 nucleotides are TGTGCCAGCAGTTCCCCCGGTGCCTCCCCCCGGATCGAGCAGTACTTC.

This chain links TRBV19 with TRBJ2-7; D is perhaps TRBD2 (5 bases). Germline V CDR1 and CDR2: LNHDA, SQIVND (reference sequence). V gave up 7 bases and J gave up 0 bases, with 10 bases separating them. This CDR3 region has 13 residues. The CDR3 reads CASTGWDSYEQYF. Here the CDR3 DNA reads TGTGCCAGTACGGGGTGGGACTCCTACGAGCAGTACTTC.

The chain employs TRBV7-9 and TRBJ2-5; 11 nucleotides line up with TRBD1. The J segment lost 4 bases and the V segment lost 4 bases, leaving 5 bases of the junction unmatched. In germline, CDR1 is SEHNR, CDR2 FQNEAQ (reference sequence). This CDR3 has 15 amino acids. This CDR3 is CASSSDRGRGETQYF. In DNA, the CDR3 is TGTGCCAGCAGCTCGGACAGGGGGCGGGGAGAGACCCAGTACTTC.

The V gene is TRBV6-5, the J gene TRBJ1-2; TRBD1 might be the D (5 bases). Germline V CDR1 and CDR2: MNHEY, SVGAGI. V lost 4 bases to trimming and J lost 1 base, with 7 bases between them. CDR3 length: 13 amino acids. This CDR3 is CASSLDSNYGYTF. DNA of the CDR3: TGTGCCAGCAGTTTAGACAGTAACTATGGCTACACCTTC.

This chain uses TRBV9 with TRBJ2-7; TRBD2 matches 8 bases. The CDR3 consists of 13 residues. Germline V gene data show CDR1 as SGDLS and CDR2 as YYNGEE. Unmatched junction bases numbered 3, after V lost 0 bases and J lost 7 bases. CDR3 region: CASSVGKRGEQYF. CDR3 sequence (DNA): TGTGCCAGCAGCGTAGGAAAGCGGGGGGAGCAGTACTTC.

CDR3 sequence (DNA): TGTGCCAGCAGCATCCAGGGGGCAGCCTACAATGAGCAGTTCTTC. This gives the protein CASSIQGAAYNEQFF. The rearrangement joins TRBV11-2 to TRBJ2-1; 8 bases match TRBD1. Germline V CDR1 and CDR2: SGHAT, FQNNGV. The CDR3 spans 15 residues. Germline trimming cut 5 bases from V and 2 bases from J; bases unmatched to any gene: 5.

The chain combines TRBV9 with TRBJ2-1; 8 bases fit TRBD2. The CDR3 contains 14 residues. Trimming at V came to 3 bases and at J to 6 bases, leaving 5 bases not matched to a gene. The germline V gene encodes CDR1 SGDLS and CDR2 YYNGEE. Written as DNA, the CDR3 is TGTGCCAGCAGCGAGGGACTAGACGGCAATGAGCAGTTCTTC. Amino acid sequence: CASSEGLDGNEQFF.

This clone is classed as medium-sized. For the CDR3, the DNA is TGTGCCAGCACGGCGGGAAGAGCGGGCTACACCTTC. It yields the protein CASTAGRAGYTF. V is TRBV27 and J is TRBJ1-2; no reliable D call. V was shortened by 7 bases and J by 8 bases, with 14 bases between the two germline ends. Germline lookup yields CDR1 MNHEY and CDR2 SMNVEV (reference sequence). This CDR3 spans 12 amino acids.

This clone was seen once. The DNA of the CDR3 is TGTGCCAGCAGTTCAGGGAACCAAGAGACCCAGTACTTC. Amino acid sequence: CASSSGNQETQYF. The J gene is TRBJ2-5, the V gene TRBV6-6, with a weak D call TRBD1 (5 bases). The germline CDR1 and CDR2 sequences are MNHNY and SVGAGI (reference sequence). The ends were cut back, 4 bases at V and 0 bases at J, with 6 bases in the middle. There are 13 residues in the CDR3.

V and J are TRBV7-9 and TRBJ1-1, with D hard to call. V was shortened by 1 base and J by 4 bases, with 4 bases between the two germline ends. This CDR3 spans 12 amino acids. From germline, CDR1 is SEHNR and CDR2 FQNEAQ (reference sequence). The DNA of the CDR3 is TGTGCCAGCAGCTTAGATGGCACTGAAGCTTTCTTT. It is translated as CASSLDGTEAFF.

V usage is TRBV6-1 and J usage is TRBJ1-2; D might be TRBD1 (6 bases). This CDR3 has 17 residues. Germline V CDR1 and CDR2: MNHNS, SASEGT. V was trimmed by 3 bases and J by 4 bases, leaving 21 bases between them. DNA of the CDR3: TGTGCCAGCAGTGATCCGACAGGTCCCCCCCTCATCTATGGCTACACCTTC. As protein: CASSDPTGPPLIYGYTF.

This clone showed up just a few times. This rearrangement joins TRBV5-5 to TRBJ2-2; D gene uncertain. V lost 4 bases, J lost 7 bases, and 17 bases lay in between. Per germline, CDR1 SGHKS and CDR2 YYEKEE (reference sequence). The CDR3 contains 15 residues. In DNA form, the CDR3 reads TGTGCCAGCAGCCTCTTGAGTTTATCGGTCGGGGAGCTGTTTTTT. Its protein is CASSLLSLSVGELFF.

The chain couples TRBV5-1 to TRBJ1-1; possibly TRBD1 for D (6 bases). The germline CDR1 and CDR2 sequences are SGHRS and YFSETQ. Trimming stripped 3 bases from V and 3 bases from J, with 15 bases between. CDR3 length equals 15 residues. The CDR3 loop reads CASSSAGGRDTEAFF. For the CDR3, the DNA is TGCGCCAGCAGCTCGGCTGGGGGGCGGGACACTGAAGCTTTCTTT.

V usage is TRBV11-2 and J usage is TRBJ2-2; TRBD2 matches 12 bases. This CDR3 contains 14 residues. V was pared by 5 bases and J by 13 bases, with 8 bases of the junction left unmatched. Germline V gives CDR1 SGHAT, CDR2 FQNNGV. The chain's CDR3 is CASSDLAGGIRLFF. The CDR3 DNA is TGTGCCAGCAGCGATCTAGCGGGAGGGATAAGGCTGTTTTTT.

This clone was counted a few times. The chain uses TRBV7-2 and TRBJ1-2; 10 positions match TRBD1. Germline V lookup: CDR1 SGHTA, CDR2 FQGNSA. The trim removed 11 bases at V and 3 bases at J, leaving 9 bases unmatched. The CDR3 spans 14 residues. The CDR3 bases are TGTGCCGACCGACCTGGGACAGGGGACTATGGCTACACCTTC. Its translation is CADRPGTGDYGYTF. Full variable domain (rest looked up from reference TRBV7-2 and TRBJ1-2): GAGVSQSPSNKVTEKGKDVELRCDPISGHTALYWYRQSLGQGLEFLIYFQGNSAPDKSGLPSDRFSAERTGGSVSTLTIQRTQQEDSAVYLCADRPGTGDYGYTFGSGTRLTVV.

J is TRBJ1-2 and V is TRBV27; D gene uncertain. V dropped 0 bases and J dropped 8 bases, with 13 bases sitting between them. Germline V gene sequence: CDR1 MNHEY, CDR2 SMNVEV (reference sequence). The CDR3 extends over 14 amino acids. The CDR3 DNA reads as TGTGCCAGCAGTTTATCCACAGTTGGTCAGGGCTACACCTTC. Protein: CASSLSTVGQGYTF.

The chain couples TRBV5-5 to TRBJ1-2; perhaps TRBD1 as D (6 bases). The CDR3 totals 16 residues. V lost 4 bases to trimming and J lost 4 bases, with 20 bases between them. Germline assignment: CDR1 SGHKS and CDR2 YYEKEE (reference sequence). CDR3 protein: CASSKGDRLLGYGYTF. DNA of the CDR3: TGTGCCAGCAGCAAAGGCGACAGGTTGCTGGGCTATGGCTACACCTTC.

The chain has TRBV5-1 and TRBJ1-3, with 9 bases identical to TRBD1. The V and J ends lost 5 bases and 8 bases, in that order; junction bases with no gene match: 11. The CDR3 spans 15 residues. Looked up from germline, CDR1 is SGHRS and CDR2 is YFSETQ. CDR3 coding DNA: TGCGCCAGCAGAAGTGGACAGGGGTCGGGGTACACCATATATTTT. This codes for CASRSGQGSGYTIYF.

V gene TRBV5-5 combines with J gene TRBJ2-7; no firm D call. The CDR3 covers 14 residues. Germline loops: CDR1 SGHKS, CDR2 YYEKEE (reference sequence). V gave up 2 bases and J gave up 5 bases, with 14 bases separating them. The CDR3 nucleotides are TGTGCCAGCAGCTTAGCTACAGTAGCTAACGAGCAGTACTTC. Protein sequence: CASSLATVANEQYF. Filled out from reference TRBV5-5 and TRBJ2-7, the complete variable domain reads DAGVTQSPTHLIKTRGQQVTLRCSPISGHKSVSWYQQVLGQGPQFIFQYYEKEERGRGNFPDRFSARQFPNYSSELNVNALLLGDSALYLCASSLATVANEQYFGPGTRLTVT.

The chain couples TRBV18 to TRBJ2-2; D uncertain. From germline, CDR1 is KGHSH and CDR2 LQKENI. V lost 3 bases and J 2 bases, leaving 10 bases between the germline ends. The CDR3 totals 15 residues. The CDR3: CASSPGQANTGELFF. CDR3 bases: TGTGCCAGCTCACCGGGCCAAGCAAACACCGGGGAGCTGTTTTTT.

The chain links TRBV7-9 to TRBJ2-7; D gene ambiguous. Germline CDR1 reads SEHNR; CDR2 reads FQNEAQ (reference sequence). CDR3 length equals 12 residues. V lost 5 bases and J lost 5, with 10 bases in between. The chain's CDR3 is CASSPRRNEQYF. In nucleotides, the CDR3 is TGTGCCAGCAGCCCGCGGCGTAACGAGCAGTACTTC. The variable domain in full, with the rest retrieved from reference TRBV7-9 and TRBJ2-7, is DTGVSQNPRHKITKRGQNVTFRCDPISEHNRLYWYRQTLGQGPEFLTYFQNEAQLEKSRLLSDRFSAERPKGSFSTLEIQRTEQGDSAMYLCASSPRRNEQYFGPGTRLTVT.